This TCR beta chain was found in a study of beta chain features in type 1 diabetes. Trimming stripped 4 bases from V and 0 bases from J, with 12 bases between. This CDR3 has 15 amino acids. The germline gives CDR1 SQVTM, CDR2 ANQGSEA. As every portion of the isolated RNA was reverse transcribed, the sequencing read expressed TCRB transcripts. Generated by immunoSEQ multiplex PCR, the TCRdb table keeps only in-frame clones and is missing some. The sample carries 310,000 or so clones, less than 10% recorded once. This clone was counted between two and nine times. The chain recombines TRBV29-1 with TRBJ1-4; no clear D. Sample: central memory CD4+ T cells from blood. The clonotype was recovered from a woman aged 18-29 years in good health. CDR3 nucleotides: TGCAGCGTTGCAGGTTTTGGGGCAACTAATGAAAAACTGTTTTTT. It encodes CSVAGFGATNEKLFF.